This record looks at one TCR beta chain sequence and its context. Per the study methods: Counts of nucleated cells, estimated from reference gene primer amplification, were obtained. The repertoire was sequenced with immunoSEQ multiplex PCR; TCRdb's copy has only in-frame clones and lacks some. The DNA gave D and trimming, while V, J and clone size come from that table. The table records fewer than 250,000 clones, approximately 82% of them present only once. These data come from a study of blood T cell repertoires in COVID-19. About the study: Spain, Italy and the United States supplied samples that represented acute and convalescent COVID-19.

This CDR3 has 17 residues. Germline CDR1 SGHKS, CDR2 YYEKEE (reference sequence). Trimming removed 4 bases from V and 3 bases from J, with 20 bases in between. Sequenced input: peripheral blood. The chain joins TRBV5-5 to TRBJ1-5; maybe TRBD1 (5 bases). This clonotype was sampled from a woman of 80 years or more with acute or convalescent COVID-19. Here the CDR3 DNA reads TGTGCCAGCAGCGGATCAGGGCCCTGGGGCGACAATCAGCCCCAGCATTTT. Amino acids: CASSGSGPWGDNQPQHF.